The entry that follows covers one T cell receptor beta chain sequence. This record comes from a study of blood T cell repertoires in COVID-19. Background on the study: In each case, the material was cDNA or gDNA derived from T cells, B-cell-depleted T cells, or PBMCs.

Germline CDR1 is MNHEY and CDR2 is SMNVEV (reference sequence). With 3 bases removed from V and 5 bases from J, the gap between germline ends came to 7 bases. The CDR3 has 12 residues. The assay was immunoSEQ multiplex PCR, and TCRdb's table has in-frame clones only and misses some. The top ten hold approximately 10% of the sample, which has 95,000 to 100,000 clones, roughly 86% seen once. Sequenced input: peripheral blood. The chain carries TRBV27 and TRBJ1-2; no firm D call. The clonotype comes from a woman younger than 45 with acute or convalescent COVID-19. CDR3 sequence: CASSFNGYGYTF. The CDR3 coding sequence is TGTGCCAGCAGTTTCAACGGTTATGGCTACACCTTC.